These 30 T cell receptor beta chains share one sample of origin, sequenced in a study of blood T cells in healthy people across ages (dated by TCRdb to between 2014 and 2017). Libraries were constructed by 5' RACE. The instrument was an Illumina HiSeq 2500. The second PCR ran for roughly 7 to 11 cycles and used a J-beta primer mix along with a sample-barcoded 5' primer. TCRdb took the public reads, trimmed them with fastp at Q25, ran MiXCR for clone calling and kept in-frame beta chains. Rows with a matching CDR3 protein are joined into one entry that keeps the most common DNA and genes. The sample yields about 720,000 distinct CDR3 sequences; around 25% were counted once. The leading ten clones occupy under 4% of the sample. These data are also associated with another study on T cells of mothers and their children.

The sample consisted of blood. Receptors originate from a boy aged 10-17 years in good health.

Here the CDR3 DNA reads TGTGCCACCACGGGCCGGACAGGGCTTGAAAAACTGTTTTTT. Amino acid sequence: CATTGRTGLEKLFF. V is TRBV15 and J is TRBJ1-4; 8 nucleotides align to TRBD1. The CDR3 is 14 amino acids. Germline assignment: CDR1 LNHNV and CDR2 YYDKDF (reference sequence). After removal of 7 bases from V and 7 bases from J, the junction contained 8 bases not matched to a gene.

CDR3: CASSLPGQGVTGTGELFF. CDR3 DNA: TGTGCCAGCAGTCTTCCGGGACAGGGGGTTACCGGCACCGGGGAGCTGTTTTTT. The J gene is TRBJ2-2, the V gene TRBV28; 11 bases fit TRBD1. Per the germline V gene, CDR1 is MDHEN and CDR2 is SYDVKM. V was pared by 5 bases and J by 4 bases, with 12 bases of the junction left unmatched. This CDR3 has 18 amino acids.

The chain joins TRBV18 to TRBJ2-6; D is unresolved. The CDR3 runs 17 residues. Germline CDR1 and CDR2: KGHSH and LQKENI. Trimming removed 2 bases at V and 2 bases at J, with 13 bases between. As DNA, the CDR3 is TGTGCCAGCTCACCAGTGCCGGGTACGGCTGGGGCCAACGTCCTGACTTTC. Amino acid sequence: CASSPVPGTAGANVLTF.

J is TRBJ2-1 and V is TRBV24-1, with D tentatively TRBD2 (5 bases). Trimming cost V 3 bases and J 0 bases, with 11 bases left between them. From germline, CDR1 is KGHDR and CDR2 SFDVKD. The CDR3 is 16 amino acids. The CDR3 reads CATSDAIASSYNEQFF. In DNA form, the CDR3 reads TGTGCCACCAGTGATGCGATAGCGAGCTCCTACAATGAGCAGTTCTTC.

This clonotype was seen a handful of times. This rearrangement joins TRBV6-5 to TRBJ2-1; TRBD2 agrees at 11 bases. The junction had 14 bases not matched to a gene; V was cut back by 6 bases and J by 10 bases. The CDR3 length is 16 residues. Per germline, CDR1 MNHEY and CDR2 SVGAGI. The CDR3 DNA reads TGTGCCAGCAGGGGAGTTTTTAGCGGGAGGGTTCGGGAGCAGTTCTTC. Translation: CASRGVFSGRVREQFF.

The rearrangement links TRBV3-1 to TRBJ2-5; D gene uncertain. The J call is uncertain, as TRBJ2-7 better fits the DNA end. CDR3 length equals 13 residues. Germline V gene lookup returns CDR1 LGHDT and CDR2 YNNKEL (reference sequence). The chain's CDR3 is CASSQSLQGEQYF. The CDR3 nucleotides are TGTGCCAGCAGCCAATCCCTACAAGGCGAGCAGTACTTC.

The V call is TRBV5-6, the J call TRBJ2-5; D not resolved. Trimming shortened V by 4 bases and J by 9 bases, and 28 bases separated the two germline ends. CDR1 SGHDT and CDR2 YYEEEE come from the germline V gene. CDR3 size: 17 residues. CDR3 in DNA: TGTGCCAGCAGCGTAGATGGTGGGCCAGCCTACAGACCTCCCCAGTACTTC. Translating gives CASSVDGGPAYRPPQYF. The full variable domain, completed using reference TRBV5-6 and TRBJ2-5, is DAGVTQSPTHLIKTRGQQVTLRCSPKSGHDTVSWYQQALGQGPQFIFQYYEEEERQRGNFPDRFSGHQFPNYSSELNVNALLLGDSALYLCASSVDGGPAYRPPQYFGPGTRLLVL.

This chain uses TRBV29-1 with TRBJ1-4; D is ambiguous. The V gene lost 7 bases and the J gene lost 8 bases, with 14 bases spanning the gap. Germline CDR1 reads SQVTM; CDR2 reads ANQGSEA. The CDR3 totals 12 residues. This chain's CDR3 is CSARAAVEKLFF. The DNA of the CDR3 is TGCAGCGCGCGGGCGGCTGTAGAAAAACTGTTTTTT.

This clonotype was counted a few times. This chain connects TRBV27 to TRBJ1-6; D possibly corresponds to TRBD1 (6 bases). The V end was cut by 1 base, the J end by 7 bases, with 11 bases between. Looked up from germline, CDR1 is MNHEY and CDR2 is SMNVEV (reference sequence). This CDR3 region has 15 residues. The CDR3 spells CASSLLPGANSPLHF. CDR3 nucleotide sequence: TGTGCCAGCAGTTTATTACCAGGGGCGAATTCACCCCTCCACTTT.

This clonotype was seen many times. J is TRBJ2-4 and V is TRBV6-6, with 7 bases identical to TRBD1. CDR1 is MNHNY, CDR2 SVGAGI, per germline (reference sequence). The CDR3 sequence is 16 residues long. Trimming took 7 bases from V and 0 from J; bases not matched to a gene: 9. CDR3 sequence (DNA): TGTGCCAGCACCTACTCGACAGGGTTAGCCAAAAACATTCAGTACTTC. Residues: CASTYSTGLAKNIQYF.

This chain connects TRBV28 to TRBJ2-7, with 12 bases fitting TRBD1. The germline V gene encodes CDR1 MDHEN and CDR2 SYDVKM. V dropped 1 base and J dropped 2; count of bases not matched to a gene: 9. The CDR3 extends over 18 amino acids. Written as DNA, the CDR3 is TGTGCCAGCAGTTTATTGGGAGATGGGGACAGGGGGCCCTACGAGCAGTACTTC. This gives the protein CASSLLGDGDRGPYEQYF.

In this sample, this clonotype turned up a few times. This chain uses TRBV7-9 with TRBJ2-1; D gene ambiguous. The germline CDR1 and CDR2 sequences are SEHNR and FQNEAQ (reference sequence). The CDR3 consists of 16 residues. V was shortened by 5 bases and J by 6 bases, with 20 bases between the two germline ends. CDR3 sequence reads: CASSPPSGESGNEQFF. CDR3 sequence (DNA): TGTGCCAGCAGCCCGCCAAGTGGGGAAAGTGGCAATGAGCAGTTCTTC. The full variable domain, with the rest looked up from reference TRBV7-9 and TRBJ2-1, is DTGVSQNPRHKITKRGQNVTFRCDPISEHNRLYWYRQTLGQGPEFLTYFQNEAQLEKSRLLSDRFSAERPKGSFSTLEIQRTEQGDSAMYLCASSPPSGESGNEQFFGPGTRLTVL.

The V call is TRBV14, the J call TRBJ2-7; unclear D gene. V lost 1 base and J lost 3, with 10 bases in between. The CDR3 runs to 14 residues. Per germline, CDR1 SGHDN and CDR2 FVKESK. CDR3 DNA: TGTGCCAGCAGCCAAGCCTCCCACAACTACGAGCAGTACTTC. Its protein is CASSQASHNYEQYF.

This clonotype was seen only a few times. J is TRBJ1-4 and V is TRBV2, with 9 bases fitting TRBD1. V shed 6 bases and J 7 bases; nucleotides not matched to a gene: 12. The CDR3 loop spans 16 amino acids. Germline V lookup: CDR1 SNHLY, CDR2 FYNNEI. The CDR3 region has the DNA TGTGCCAGCAGCCCAAGGGTGGGACAGGGAGGTGAAAAACTGTTTTTT. Amino acid sequence: CASSPRVGQGGEKLFF.

This chain joins TRBV28 and TRBJ2-2, with D maybe TRBD1 (5 bases). V was pared by 1 base and J by 7 bases, with 7 bases between. The CDR3 is 13 amino acids. The germline V gene has CDR1 MDHEN and CDR2 SYDVKM. The CDR3 nucleotides are TGTGCCAGCAGTTTATCCAGGGACGGGGAGCTGTTTTTT. It yields the protein CASSLSRDGELFF. Full variable domain (outside the CDR3, taken from reference TRBV28 and TRBJ2-2): DVKVTQSSRYLVKRTGEKVFLECVQDMDHENMFWYRQDPGLGLRLIYFSYDVKMKEKGDIPEGYSVSREKKERFSLILESASTNQTSMYLCASSLSRDGELFFGEGSRLTVL.

The CDR3 DNA reads TGTGCCAGCGGTGGGGGCGTTTGGACTGAAGCTTTCTTT. This sequence encodes CASGGGVWTEAFF. V gene TRBV6-2 or TRBV6-3 combines with J gene TRBJ1-1, with a weak D call TRBD1 (6 bases). Trimming took 8 bases from V and 5 from J, leaving 15 bases between them. The CDR3 extends over 13 amino acids. Germline V lookup: CDR1 MNHEY, CDR2 SVGEGT.

The sample holds a few counts of this clonotype. The CDR3 DNA follows: TGTGCCAGCAGCCACCGGGCGGGCAGCACAGATACGCAGTATTTT. Residues: CASSHRAGSTDTQYF. This chain joins TRBV6-4 and TRBJ2-3; possible D gene TRBD2, 5 bases. V was cut by 6 bases and J by 0 bases, with 13 bases left in between. CDR1 MRHNA and CDR2 SNTAGT come from the germline V gene. The CDR3 contains 15 residues.

This clonotype was detected a few times. The chain uses TRBV9 and TRBJ1-6; D is unresolved. CDR1 is SGDLS and CDR2 is YYNGEE in the germline V gene. The CDR3 is made up of 14 amino acids. The V end lost 0 bases, the J end lost 10 bases, and 11 bases lay between the germline ends. The CDR3 DNA reads as TGTGCCAGCAGCGTAGAAGCAGTGGAATCACCCCTCCACTTT. Protein: CASSVEAVESPLHF. The full variable domain, in which reference TRBV9 and TRBJ1-6 provide the parts outside the CDR3, is DSGVTQTPKHLITATGQRVTLRCSPRSGDLSVYWYQQSLDQGLQFLIQYYNGEERAKGNILERFSAQQFPDLHSELNLSSLELGDSALYFCASSVEAVESPLHFGNGTRLTVT.

This clonotype was counted only a few times. The chain is built from TRBV7-9 and TRBJ2-2; 11 positions match TRBD2. V was clipped by 4 bases and J by 3 bases; unmatched bases: 4. The CDR3 spans 16 residues. Germline V gene sequence: CDR1 SEHNR, CDR2 FQNEAQ (reference sequence). Written as DNA, the CDR3 is TGTGCCAGCAGCTCCCTAGCGGGGGGATACACCGGGGAGCTGTTTTTT. Residues: CASSSLAGGYTGELFF.

In its sample, this clonotype was seen a few times. The CDR3 here is CASRAGQTSNQPQHF. CDR3 coding DNA: TGTGCCAGCAGGGCGGGACAGACGAGCAATCAGCCCCAGCATTTT. The chain joins TRBV6-6 to TRBJ1-5; 7 bases are a match to TRBD1. This CDR3 has 15 amino acids. Germline lookup yields CDR1 MNHNY and CDR2 SVGAGI (reference sequence). Germline trimming cut 6 bases from V and 1 base from J; bases unmatched to any gene: 6.

This clonotype was seen a handful of times. The rearrangement links TRBV7-2 to TRBJ2-3, with D perhaps matching TRBD2 (5 bases). Per germline, CDR1 SGHTA and CDR2 FQGNSA. CDR3 size: 16 residues. V was clipped by 5 bases and J by 1 base, with 16 bases between them. CDR3 bases: TGTGCCAGCAGCAAAGCGGCACGAGGCCGCACAGATACGCAGTATTTT. Translation: CASSKAARGRTDTQYF.

This clonotype was counted only a few times. The genes are TRBV4-2 and TRBJ1-4; D gene uncertain. Trimming left V 5 bases short and J 0 bases short, with 10 bases between. CDR3 length equals 15 residues. CDR1 and CDR2 (germline): LGHNA, YNFKEQ. DNA of the CDR3: TGTGCCAGCAGCGTCCGTAGGGCAACTAATGAAAAACTGTTTTTT. The encoded protein is CASSVRRATNEKLFF.

This clonotype was seen more than once but under ten times. The chain joins TRBV6-4 to TRBJ1-2, with TRBD1 matching over 7 bases. J lost 8 bases, V lost 0 bases, and 9 bases had no gene match. This CDR3 is built from 15 residues. The germline V gene encodes CDR1 MRHNA and CDR2 SNTAGT. CDR3 bases: TGTGCCAGCAGTGACTCGAGGCAGACAGGGAAAGGCTACACCTTC. Translated, it gives CASSDSRQTGKGYTF.

This clonotype showed up just a few times. The gene calls are TRBV7-9 and TRBJ1-6; D is perhaps TRBD1 (5 bases). Germline V lookup: CDR1 SEHNR, CDR2 FQNEAQ (reference sequence). The CDR3 is 14 residues long. Trimming shortened V by 5 bases and J by 13 bases, and 18 bases separated the two germline ends. The CDR3 region is CASSEGTAVSPLHF. The CDR3 DNA sequence: TGTGCCAGCAGCGAAGGGACGGCGGTATCGCCCCTCCACTTT.

This chain connects TRBV5-1 to TRBJ2-1; perhaps TRBD2 as D (6 bases). CDR3 length equals 13 residues. The ends were cut back, 5 bases at V and 5 bases at J, with 11 bases in the middle. The germline CDR1 and CDR2 sequences are SGHRS and YFSETQ. CDR3 nucleotides: TGCGCCAGCAGTGGGGGGATGAACAATGAGCAGTTCTTC. Amino acids: CASSGGMNNEQFF.

This clonotype was detected only a few times. This chain uses TRBV19 with TRBJ1-1, with D perhaps matching TRBD1 (5 bases). Trimming removed 5 bases from V and 0 bases from J, with 10 bases in between. The CDR3 is 14 amino acids. Germline-derived CDR1 and CDR2 are LNHDA and SQIVND (reference sequence). The CDR3 coding sequence is TGTGCCAGTAGTGGGAGGACAATGAACACTGAAGCTTTCTTT. Protein sequence: CASSGRTMNTEAFF.

The V gene is TRBV29-1, the J gene TRBJ2-5, with a tentative D call TRBD1 (6 bases). The CDR3 runs 13 residues. V gave up 2 bases and J gave up 1 base, with 8 bases separating them. Looked up from germline, CDR1 is SQVTM and CDR2 is ANQGSEA. The DNA of the CDR3 is TGCAGCGTTGAATGGGACACCCAAGAGACCCAGTACTTC. Translated: CSVEWDTQETQYF.

With respect to this clonotype: Sequence at one end of the junction differs from germline and may be a read error. The chain uses TRBV4-3 and TRBJ2-3, with D maybe TRBD2 (5 bases). This CDR3 comprises 15 residues. From germline, CDR1 is LGHNA and CDR2 YSLEER. In DNA, the CDR3 is TGCGCCAGCAGCCAAGATAGGACTCTTTTAGGTACGCAGTACTTT. Its translation is CASSQDRTLLGTQYF.

This chain links TRBV20-1 with TRBJ2-1; 9 bases align to TRBD2. The germline V gene encodes CDR1 DFQATT and CDR2 SNEGSKA (reference sequence). The CDR3 length is 15 residues. J was trimmed by 2 bases and V by 6 bases; bases with no gene match: 8. The CDR3 region is CSAPTAGGPYNEQFF. In DNA form, the CDR3 reads TGCAGTGCGCCAACAGCGGGAGGTCCCTACAATGAGCAGTTCTTC.

The chain joins TRBV12-3 or TRBV12-4 to TRBJ2-4; unclear D gene. Trimming took 2 bases from V and 6 from J, leaving 17 bases between them. This CDR3 has 16 residues. CDR3 region: CASSLSFWRNANIQYF. The CDR3, as DNA: TGTGCCAGCAGTTTAAGTTTTTGGCGTAACGCAAACATTCAGTACTTC.